This paragraph reports one TCR beta chain. The antigen remains unidentified. The data were taken from a study of cytomegalovirus exposure and HLA in healthy donors. Study results and caveats: Productive status was seen about 90% or about 30% of the time for most TCR beta V segments in an earlier analysis. Later work showed greater clonal expansion in HLA-associated TCR beta chains than in equally common others.

The PCR made use of 60 Vbeta and 13 Jbeta primers. Measured with immunoSEQ multiplex PCR; TCRdb has only the in-frame clones, and not every one. Here the sample spans roughly 130,000 clones, about four fifths being singletons. V was cut by 3 bases and J by 0 bases, with 14 bases left in between. CDR1 MDHEN and CDR2 SYDVKM come from the germline V gene. The CDR3 sequence is 17 residues long. The sequenced material came from PBMCs. The TCR was taken from a male donor in good health and CMV-seropositive. J is TRBJ1-4 and V is TRBV28; D is uncertain. This CDR3 is CASSFTESAPTNEKLFF. The CDR3 DNA reads as TGTGCCAGCAGTTTCACAGAATCGGCCCCAACTAATGAAAAACTGTTTTTT.